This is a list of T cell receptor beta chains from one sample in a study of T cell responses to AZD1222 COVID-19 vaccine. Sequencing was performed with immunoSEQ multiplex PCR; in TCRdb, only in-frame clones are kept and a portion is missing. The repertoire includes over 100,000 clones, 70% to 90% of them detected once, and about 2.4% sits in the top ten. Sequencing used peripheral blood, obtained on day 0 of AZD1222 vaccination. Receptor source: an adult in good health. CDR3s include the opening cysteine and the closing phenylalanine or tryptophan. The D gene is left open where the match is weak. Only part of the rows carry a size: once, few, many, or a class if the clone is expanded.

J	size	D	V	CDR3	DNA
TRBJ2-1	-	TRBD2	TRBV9	CASSVTSGSLNEQFF	TGTGCCAGCAGCGTCACTAGCGGGAGTCTGAATGAGCAGTTCTTC
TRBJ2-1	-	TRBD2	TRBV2	CASPHAGTSNEQFF	TGTGCCAGCCCCCACGCCGGGACTAGCAATGAGCAGTTCTTC
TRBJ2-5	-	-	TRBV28	CASSLQQGFRETQYF	TGTGCCAGCAGTTTACAACAGGGTTTCCGGGAGACCCAGTACTTC
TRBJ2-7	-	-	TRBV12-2	CASRLQTGTPEEYF	TGTGCAAGTCGCTTACAAACCGGGACTCCGGAGGAGTACTTC
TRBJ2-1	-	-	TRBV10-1	CASSVRQVGLDEQFF	TGCGCCAGCAGTGTTCGGCAGGTGGGTTTAGATGAGCAGTTCTTC
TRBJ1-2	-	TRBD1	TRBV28	CASRWGQTGGYTF	TGTGCCAGCAGATGGGGACAGACGGGTGGCTACACCTTC
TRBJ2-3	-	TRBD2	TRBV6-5	CASSLSGRFDTQYF	TGTGCCAGCAGCCTAAGCGGGAGGTTTGATACGCAGTATTTT
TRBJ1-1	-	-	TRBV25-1	CASSEYGGMNTEAFF	TGTGCCAGCAGTGAATATGGGGGGATGAACACTGAAGCTTTCTTT
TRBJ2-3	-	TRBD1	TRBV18	CASSPLSGGEDTQYF	TGTGCCAGCTCACCACTCTCAGGGGGAGAGGATACGCAGTATTTT
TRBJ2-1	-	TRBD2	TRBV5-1	CASSPGLAGGPGNEQFF	TGCGCCAGCAGCCCGGGACTAGCGGGAGGGCCAGGCAATGAGCAGTTCTTC
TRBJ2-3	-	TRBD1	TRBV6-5	CASSRTGVADTQYF	TGTGCCAGCAGTCGAACAGGGGTGGCAGATACGCAGTATTTT
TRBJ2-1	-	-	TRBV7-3	CASSPAGTTYNEQFF	TGTGCCAGCAGCCCCGCCGGGACCACCTACAATGAGCAGTTCTTC
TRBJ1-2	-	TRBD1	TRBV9	CASSPTTGNYGYTF	TGTGCCAGCAGCCCGACGACAGGGAACTATGGCTACACCTTC
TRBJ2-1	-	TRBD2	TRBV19	CASSSGRAYNEQFF	TGTGCCAGTAGTAGCGGGAGGGCCTACAATGAGCAGTTCTTC
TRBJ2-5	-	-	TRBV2	CASSGVGETQYF	TGTGCCAGCAGTGGCGTGGGGGAGACCCAGTACTTC
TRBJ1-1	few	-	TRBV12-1	CASSPRGAGTEAFF	TGTGCCAGCAGCCCCCGTGGGGCGGGCACTGAAGCTTTCTTT
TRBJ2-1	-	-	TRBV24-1	CATVGGGNNEQFF	TGTGCCACCGTGGGGGGAGGAAACAATGAGCAGTTCTTC
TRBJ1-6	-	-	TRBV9	CASSVGMAYNSPLHF	TGTGCCAGCAGCGTAGGTATGGCCTATAATTCACCCCTCCACTTT
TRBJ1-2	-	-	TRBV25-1	CASSFGGNYGYTF	TGTGCCAGCAGTTTCGGGGGAAACTATGGCTACACCTTC
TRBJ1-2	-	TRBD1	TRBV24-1	CATRSGQRAGYTF	TGTGCCACCAGGTCGGGACAGCGAGCCGGCTACACCTTC
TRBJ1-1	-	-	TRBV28	CASPPRESGTEAFF	TGTGCCAGCCCCCCCAGGGAGTCGGGCACTGAAGCTTTCTTT
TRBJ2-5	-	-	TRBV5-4	CASSFGDAGGRPGETQYF	TGTGCCAGCAGCTTCGGGGACGCCGGAGGCCGACCGGGGGAGACCCAGTACTTC
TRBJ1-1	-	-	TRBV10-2	CASRSGPNTEAFF	TGCGCCAGCAGGTCCGGGCCGAACACTGAAGCTTTCTTT
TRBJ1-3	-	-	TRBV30	CAWKRGAGNTIYF	TGTGCCTGGAAAAGGGGCGCTGGAAACACCATATATTTT
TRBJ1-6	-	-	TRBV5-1	CASSLGPTSPLHF	TGCGCCAGCAGCTTGGGACCCACTTCCCCCCTCCACTTT
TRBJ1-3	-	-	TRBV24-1	CATSDRRAGNTIYF	TGTGCCACCAGTGACCGCCGGGCTGGAAACACCATATATTTT
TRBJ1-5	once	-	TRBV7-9	CASSPPSGQPQHF	TGTGCCAGCAGCCCACCGAGTGGGCAGCCCCAGCATTTT
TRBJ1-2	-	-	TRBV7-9	CASSLGPGPNYGYTF	TGTGCCAGCAGCTTAGGGCCAGGGCCTAACTATGGCTACACCTTC
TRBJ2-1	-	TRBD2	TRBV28	CASREGLAGAVPYNEQFF	TGTGCCAGCAGGGAGGGACTAGCGGGAGCGGTGCCCTACAATGAGCAGTTCTTC
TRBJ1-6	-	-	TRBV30	CAWALGRGKNSPLHF	TGTGCCTGGGCCCTCGGGAGGGGAAAAAATTCACCCCTCCACTTT
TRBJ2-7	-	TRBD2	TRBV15	CATSRLTSDSYEQYF	TGTGCCACCAGCAGACTCACTAGCGATTCCTACGAGCAGTACTTC
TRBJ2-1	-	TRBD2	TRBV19	CASSTLAGVGNEQFF	TGTGCCAGTAGCACACTAGCGGGAGTCGGAAATGAGCAGTTCTTC
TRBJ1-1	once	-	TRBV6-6	CASREDTEAFF	TGTGCCAGCCGGGAGGACACTGAAGCTTTCTTT
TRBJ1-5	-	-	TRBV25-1	CASSDGGQPQHF	TGTGCCAGCAGCGACGGGGGTCAGCCCCAGCATTTT
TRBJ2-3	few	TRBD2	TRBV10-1	CASSEGTSGTDTQYF	TGCGCCAGCAGTGAGGGGACTAGCGGCACAGATACGCAGTATTTT
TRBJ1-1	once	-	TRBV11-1	CASSRPNRARDTEAFF	TGTGCCAGCAGCCGCCCCAACAGGGCCCGGGACACTGAAGCTTTCTTT
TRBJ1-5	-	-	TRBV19	CASSTQGDSNQPQHF	TGTGCCAGTAGCACCCAGGGCGATAGCAATCAGCCCCAGCATTTT
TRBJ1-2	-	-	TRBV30	CASSLGGANYGYTF	TGTGCCTCCTCACTTGGGGGGGCCAACTATGGCTACACCTTC
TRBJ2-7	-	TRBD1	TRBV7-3	CASSLTQGAAYEQYF	TGTGCCAGCAGCTTAACACAGGGGGCTGCCTACGAGCAGTACTTC
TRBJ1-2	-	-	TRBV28	CASSLAANYGYTF	TGTGCCAGCAGTTTGGCAGCAAACTATGGCTACACCTTC
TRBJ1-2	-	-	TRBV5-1	CASRESEGYGYTF	TGCGCCAGCAGGGAGTCGGAGGGATACGGCTACACCTTC
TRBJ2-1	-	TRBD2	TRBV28	CASSPPASGAYSEQFF	TGTGCCAGCAGTCCCCCAGCTAGCGGAGCTTACAGTGAGCAGTTCTTC